This TCR beta chain stems from a study of cytomegalovirus exposure and HLA in healthy donors. About this clone itself: The antigen is not known.

General observations from the study: By a later analysis, the bulk of CMV-associated TCR beta chains appeared HLA-restricted.

Trimming took 2 bases from V and 0 from J, leaving 10 bases between them. Germline V CDR1 and CDR2: SEHNR, FQNEAQ (reference sequence). This CDR3 is 15 amino acids long. PCR involved 60 Vbeta and 13 Jbeta primers. Data came from immunoSEQ multiplex PCR; TCRdb stores just in-frame clones and leaves some out. Counted here are 100,000 or so clones, nearly 15% occurring once; the ten biggest clones make up roughly 0.8%. The TCR originated in a female donor in good health and CMV-seronegative. This chain connects TRBV7-9 to TRBJ1-1; TRBD1 might be the D (5 bases). The sequencing sample was made of PBMCs. The CDR3 loop is CASSLMGQMNTEAFF. DNA for the CDR3: TGTGCCAGCAGCTTAATGGGGCAGATGAACACTGAAGCTTTCTTT.